This T cell receptor beta chain was captured by sequencing in a study of blood T cell repertoires in COVID-19. As for the study in general: The origin of the acute and convalescent COVID-19 samples was the United States, Italy and Spain.

Produced via immunoSEQ multiplex PCR; TCRdb's table is partial and in-frame only. The data show a few hundred thousand clones, approximately 90% seen once. This clone was found once. Cohort 3 donors were reported recovered after two negative PCRs, clearance, or symptom resolution. The sequenced sample was PBMCs or T cells enriched from blood (not recorded which). The TCR originated in a woman aged 18-29 years who had recovered from COVID-19.

The CDR3 nucleotides are TGTGCCTGGAGTCGAGGGGGTCAATCGGATGGCTACACCTTC. This sequence encodes CAWSRGGQSDGYTF. The J gene is TRBJ1-2, the V gene TRBV30; the D gene is possibly TRBD1 (6 bases). The CDR3 runs 14 residues. Germline lookup yields CDR1 GTSNPN and CDR2 SVGIG (reference sequence). The germline V and J ends were trimmed by 2 bases and 6 bases, with 16 bases remaining between them.